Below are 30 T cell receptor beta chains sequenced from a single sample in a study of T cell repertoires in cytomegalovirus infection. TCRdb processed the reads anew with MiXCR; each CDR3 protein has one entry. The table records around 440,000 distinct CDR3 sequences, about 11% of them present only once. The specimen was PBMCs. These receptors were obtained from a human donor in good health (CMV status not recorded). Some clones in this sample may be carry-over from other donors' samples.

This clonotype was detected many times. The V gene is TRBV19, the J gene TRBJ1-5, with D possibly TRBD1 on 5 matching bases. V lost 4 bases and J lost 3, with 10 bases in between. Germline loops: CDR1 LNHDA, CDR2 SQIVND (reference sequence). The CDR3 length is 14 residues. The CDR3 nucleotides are TGTGCCAGTAGTAGGGGACGCCTCAATCAGCCCCAGCATTTT. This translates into CASSRGRLNQPQHF.

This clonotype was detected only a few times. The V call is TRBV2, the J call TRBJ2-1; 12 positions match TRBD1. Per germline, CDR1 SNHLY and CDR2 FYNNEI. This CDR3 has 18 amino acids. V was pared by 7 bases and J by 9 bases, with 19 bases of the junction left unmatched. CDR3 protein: CASTPIPGQGASEGEQFF. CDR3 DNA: TGTGCCAGCACCCCAATTCCGGGACAGGGGGCCTCCGAAGGTGAGCAGTTCTTC.

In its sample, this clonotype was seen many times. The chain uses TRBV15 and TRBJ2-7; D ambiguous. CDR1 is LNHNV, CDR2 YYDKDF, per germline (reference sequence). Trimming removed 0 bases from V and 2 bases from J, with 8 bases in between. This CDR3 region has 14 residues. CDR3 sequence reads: CATSREGRTYEQYF. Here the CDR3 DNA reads TGTGCCACCAGCAGAGAAGGCAGGACCTACGAGCAGTACTTC.

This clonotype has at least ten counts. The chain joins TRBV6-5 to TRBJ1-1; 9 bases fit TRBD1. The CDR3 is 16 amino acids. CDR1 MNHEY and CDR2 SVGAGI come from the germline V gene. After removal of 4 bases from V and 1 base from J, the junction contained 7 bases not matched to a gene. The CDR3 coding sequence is TGTGCCAGCAGTTTTGGGACAGGGCTGACGAACACTGAAGCTTTCTTT. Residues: CASSFGTGLTNTEAFF.

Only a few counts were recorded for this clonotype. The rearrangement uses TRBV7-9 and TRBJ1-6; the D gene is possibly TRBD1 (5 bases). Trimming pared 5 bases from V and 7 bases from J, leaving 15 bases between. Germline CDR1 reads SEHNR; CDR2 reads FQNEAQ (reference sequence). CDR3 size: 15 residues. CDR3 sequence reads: CASSPRTLSNSPLHF. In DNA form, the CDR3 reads TGTGCCAGCAGCCCTCGGACATTGAGCAATTCACCCCTCCACTTT.

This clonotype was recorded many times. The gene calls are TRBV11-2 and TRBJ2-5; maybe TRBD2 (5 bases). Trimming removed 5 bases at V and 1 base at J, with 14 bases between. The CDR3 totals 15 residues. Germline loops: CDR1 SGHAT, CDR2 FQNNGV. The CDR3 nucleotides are TGTGCCAGCAGCCAAGGTCGGGGAATCCAAGAGACCCAGTACTTC. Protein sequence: CASSQGRGIQETQYF.

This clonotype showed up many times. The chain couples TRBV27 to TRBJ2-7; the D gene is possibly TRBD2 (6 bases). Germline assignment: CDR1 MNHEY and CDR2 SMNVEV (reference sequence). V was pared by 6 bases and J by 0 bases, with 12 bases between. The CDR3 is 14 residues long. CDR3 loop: CASSFSGSSYEQYF. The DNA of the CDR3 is TGTGCCAGCAGCTTTTCCGGGAGCTCCTACGAGCAGTACTTC.

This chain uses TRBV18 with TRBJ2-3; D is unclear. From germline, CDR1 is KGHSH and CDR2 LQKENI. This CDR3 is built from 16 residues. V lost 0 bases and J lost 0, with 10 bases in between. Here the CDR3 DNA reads TGTGCCAGCTCACCACCGTCGAAGCCTAGCACAGATACGCAGTATTTT. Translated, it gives CASSPPSKPSTDTQYF.

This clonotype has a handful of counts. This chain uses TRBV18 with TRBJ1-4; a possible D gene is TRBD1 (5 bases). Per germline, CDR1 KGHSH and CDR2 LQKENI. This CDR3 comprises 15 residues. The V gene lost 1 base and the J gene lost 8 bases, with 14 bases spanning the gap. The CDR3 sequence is CASSPQEQGSEKLFF. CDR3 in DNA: TGTGCCAGCTCACCACAAGAGCAGGGAAGCGAAAAACTGTTTTTT.

In DNA form, the CDR3 reads TGTGCCAGCAGTCCCTGGAGGGGGCTCGGAAACACCATATATTTT. Translated, it gives CASSPWRGLGNTIYF. The V call is TRBV28, the J call TRBJ1-3, with 7 positions matching TRBD1. CDR1 MDHEN and CDR2 SYDVKM come from the germline V gene. CDR3 length equals 15 residues. Trimming took 5 bases from V and 4 from J; bases not matched to a gene: 8.

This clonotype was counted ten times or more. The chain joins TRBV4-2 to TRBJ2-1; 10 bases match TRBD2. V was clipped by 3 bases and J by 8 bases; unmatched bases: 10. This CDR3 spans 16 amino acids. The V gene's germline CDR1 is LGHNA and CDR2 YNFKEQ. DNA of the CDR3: TGTGCCAGCAGCCAGCCGCGGCTAGCGGGAGATTATGAGCAGTTCTTC. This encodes CASSQPRLAGDYEQFF.

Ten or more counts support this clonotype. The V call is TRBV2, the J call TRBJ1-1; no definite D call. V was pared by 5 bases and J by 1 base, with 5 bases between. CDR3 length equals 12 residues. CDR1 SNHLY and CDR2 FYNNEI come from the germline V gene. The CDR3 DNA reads TGTGCCAGCAGTCCGAAGAACACTGAAGCTTTCTTT. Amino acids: CASSPKNTEAFF.

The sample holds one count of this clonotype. CDR3 in amino acids: CASSYSGTGTGGYTF. CDR3 in DNA: TGTGCCAGCAGTTACTCCGGGACAGGGACGGGGGGCTACACCTTC. The chain uses TRBV2 and TRBJ1-2; 9 bases map to TRBD1. J lost 8 bases, V lost 5 bases, and 12 bases had no gene match. The germline gives CDR1 SNHLY, CDR2 FYNNEI. CDR3 size: 15 residues.

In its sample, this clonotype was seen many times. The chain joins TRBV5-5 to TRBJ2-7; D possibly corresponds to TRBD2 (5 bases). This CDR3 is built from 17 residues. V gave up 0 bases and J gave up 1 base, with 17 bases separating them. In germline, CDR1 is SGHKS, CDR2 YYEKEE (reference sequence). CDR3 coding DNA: TGTGCCAGCAGCTTGGCCCTAGCTCGGGCCGTGTCCTACGAGCAGTACTTC. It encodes CASSLALARAVSYEQYF.

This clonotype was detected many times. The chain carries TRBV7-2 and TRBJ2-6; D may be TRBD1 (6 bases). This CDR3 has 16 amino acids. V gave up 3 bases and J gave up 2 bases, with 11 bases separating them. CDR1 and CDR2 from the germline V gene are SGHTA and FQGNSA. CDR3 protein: CASSFYRVTGANVLTF. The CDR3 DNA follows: TGTGCCAGCAGCTTCTACAGGGTCACTGGGGCCAACGTCCTGACTTTC.

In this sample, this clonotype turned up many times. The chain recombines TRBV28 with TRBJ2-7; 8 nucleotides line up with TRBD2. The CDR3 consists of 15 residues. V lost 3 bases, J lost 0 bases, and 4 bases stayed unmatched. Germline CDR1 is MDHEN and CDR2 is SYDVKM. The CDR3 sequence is CASSFHSGNSYEQYF. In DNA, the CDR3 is TGTGCCAGCAGTTTCCATAGCGGGAACTCCTACGAGCAGTACTTC.

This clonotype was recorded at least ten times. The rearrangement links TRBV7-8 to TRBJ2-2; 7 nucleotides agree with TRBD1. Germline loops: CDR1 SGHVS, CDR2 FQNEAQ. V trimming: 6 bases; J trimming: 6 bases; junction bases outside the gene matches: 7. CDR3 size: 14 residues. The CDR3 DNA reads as TGTGCCAGCAGTTACACAGGGGATGCCGGGGAGCTGTTTTTT. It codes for CASSYTGDAGELFF.

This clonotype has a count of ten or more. Here the CDR3 reads CATSRRGTDTQYF. The CDR3 nucleotides read TGTGCCACCTCGAGGAGGGGCACAGATACGCAGTATTTT. This chain connects TRBV12-3 or TRBV12-4 to TRBJ2-3; D possibly corresponds to TRBD2 (6 bases). The CDR3 length is 13 residues. Trimming cost V 10 bases and J 1 base, with 12 bases left between them.

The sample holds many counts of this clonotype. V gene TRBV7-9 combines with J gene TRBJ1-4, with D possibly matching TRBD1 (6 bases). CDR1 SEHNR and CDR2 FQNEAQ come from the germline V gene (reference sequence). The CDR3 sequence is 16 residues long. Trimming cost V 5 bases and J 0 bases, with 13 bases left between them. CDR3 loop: CASSPWGQATNEKLFF. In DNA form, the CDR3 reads TGTGCCAGCAGCCCCTGGGGGCAAGCAACTAATGAAAAACTGTTTTTT.

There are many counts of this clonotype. CDR3 sequence: CASSPPTRMDSTYGYTF. Written as DNA, the CDR3 is TGTGCCAGTAGTCCTCCTACACGGATGGACAGTACCTATGGCTACACCTTC. V is TRBV19 and J is TRBJ1-2; D might be TRBD1 (6 bases). In germline, CDR1 is LNHDA, CDR2 SQIVND (reference sequence). Between the trimmed V and J ends, which lost 5 bases and 4 bases, there was a span of 23 bases. This CDR3 spans 17 amino acids. The full variable domain, completed using reference TRBV19 and TRBJ1-2, is DGGITQSPKYLFRKEGQNVTLSCEQNLNHDAMYWYRQDPGQGLRLIYYSQIVNDFQKGDIAEGYSVSREKKESFPLTVTSAQKNPTAFYLCASSPPTRMDSTYGYTFGSGTRLTVV.

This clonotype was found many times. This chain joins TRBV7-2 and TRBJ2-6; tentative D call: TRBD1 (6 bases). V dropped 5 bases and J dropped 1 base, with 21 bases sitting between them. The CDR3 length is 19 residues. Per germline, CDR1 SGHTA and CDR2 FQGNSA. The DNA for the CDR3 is TGTGCCAGCAGCCTTCGACAGGTCCGTGGGCTTTCTGGGGCCAACGTCCTGACTTTC. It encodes CASSLRQVRGLSGANVLTF.

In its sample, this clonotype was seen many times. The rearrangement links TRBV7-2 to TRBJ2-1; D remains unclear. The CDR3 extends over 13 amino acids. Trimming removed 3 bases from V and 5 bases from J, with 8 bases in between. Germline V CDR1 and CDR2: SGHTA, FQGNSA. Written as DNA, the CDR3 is TGTGCCAGCAGCTTCGCCGGAGACAATGAGCAGTTCTTC. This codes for CASSFAGDNEQFF.

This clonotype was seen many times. CDR3 sequence reads: CASRWTGNTEAFF. Written as DNA, the CDR3 is TGTGCCAGCAGATGGACAGGGAACACTGAAGCTTTCTTT. V and J are TRBV7-2 and TRBJ1-1; 7 bases match TRBD1. Trimming took 6 bases from V and 1 from J; bases not matched to a gene: 2. CDR3 length equals 13 residues. Germline loops: CDR1 SGHTA, CDR2 FQGNSA.

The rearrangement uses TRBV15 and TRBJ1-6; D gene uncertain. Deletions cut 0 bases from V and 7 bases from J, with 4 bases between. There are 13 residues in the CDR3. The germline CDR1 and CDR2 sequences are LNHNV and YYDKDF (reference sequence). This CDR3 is CATSREVNSPLHF. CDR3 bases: TGTGCCACCAGCAGAGAAGTCAATTCACCCCTCCACTTT.

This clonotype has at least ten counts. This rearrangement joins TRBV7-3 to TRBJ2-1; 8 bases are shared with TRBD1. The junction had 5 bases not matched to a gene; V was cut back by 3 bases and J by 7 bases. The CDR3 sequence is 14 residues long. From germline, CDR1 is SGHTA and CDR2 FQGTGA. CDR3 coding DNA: TGTGCCAGCAGCTTGGGACAGGCTCGGAATGAGCAGTTCTTC. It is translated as CASSLGQARNEQFF.

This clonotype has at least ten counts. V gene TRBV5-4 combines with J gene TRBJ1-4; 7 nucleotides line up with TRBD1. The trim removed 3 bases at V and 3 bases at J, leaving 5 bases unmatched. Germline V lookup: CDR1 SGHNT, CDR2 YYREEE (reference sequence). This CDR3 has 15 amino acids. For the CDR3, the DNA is TGTGCCAGCAGCTCAAACAGGGGACCTAATGAAAAACTGTTTTTT. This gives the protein CASSSNRGPNEKLFF.

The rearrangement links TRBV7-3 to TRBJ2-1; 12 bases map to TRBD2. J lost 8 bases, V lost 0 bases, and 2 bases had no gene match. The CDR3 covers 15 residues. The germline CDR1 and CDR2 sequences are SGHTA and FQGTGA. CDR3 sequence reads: CASSLTLAGGDEQFF. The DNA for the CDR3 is TGTGCCAGCAGCTTAACACTAGCGGGGGGAGATGAGCAGTTCTTC.

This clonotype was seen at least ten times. CDR3 sequence (DNA): TGTGCCAGTGCGACAGGGGGGGCGCGTACTGAAGCTTTCTTT. Translated: CASATGGARTEAFF. The genes are TRBV19 and TRBJ1-1; 9 nucleotides agree with TRBD1. The CDR3 loop spans 14 amino acids. The V and J ends lost 8 bases and 5 bases, in that order; junction bases with no gene match: 9. CDR1 and CDR2 (germline): LNHDA, SQIVND (reference sequence).

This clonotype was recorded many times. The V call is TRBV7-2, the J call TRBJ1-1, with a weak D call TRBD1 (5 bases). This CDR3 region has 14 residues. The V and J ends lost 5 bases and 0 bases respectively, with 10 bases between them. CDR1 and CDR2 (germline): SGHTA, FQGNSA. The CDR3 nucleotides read TGTGCCAGCAGCCCATCAGGGATGAACACTGAAGCTTTCTTT. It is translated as CASSPSGMNTEAFF.

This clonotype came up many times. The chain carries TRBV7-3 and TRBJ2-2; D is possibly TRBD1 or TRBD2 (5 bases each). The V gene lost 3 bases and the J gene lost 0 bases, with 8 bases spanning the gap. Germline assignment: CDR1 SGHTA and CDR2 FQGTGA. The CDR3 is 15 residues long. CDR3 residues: CASSFGTANTGELFF. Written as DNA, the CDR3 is TGTGCCAGCAGCTTTGGGACGGCGAACACCGGGGAGCTGTTTTTT.